Presented here are 13 T cell receptor beta chains from one specimen sequenced in a study of blood T cell repertoires in COVID-19. The table came from immunoSEQ multiplex PCR; TCRdb's copy has only in-frame clones and leaves some out. Seen here are about 48,000 clones, 77% observed once, and the top ten hold around 20%. Material: peripheral blood. The origin of the receptors is a human donor with active or convalescent COVID-19. The donor label of this sample is uncertain.

This clone occurred a few times. V gene TRBV7-8 combines with J gene TRBJ2-1; 11 bases align to TRBD2. This CDR3 has 16 residues. Germline CDR1 reads SGHVS; CDR2 reads FQNEAQ. V shed 7 bases, J shed 5 bases, and the junction held 10 bases outside the gene matches. In DNA, the CDR3 is TGTGCCAGCATCCCCCGCGCACTAGCGGGGGACAATGAGCAGTTCTTC. Encoded protein: CASIPRALAGDNEQFF.

The chain links TRBV7-2 to TRBJ2-1; 9 bases are shared with TRBD2. Germline V lookup: CDR1 SGHTA, CDR2 FQGNSA. The ends lost 5 bases at V and 4 bases at J; junction bases unmatched: 12. There are 17 residues in the CDR3. Here the CDR3 DNA reads TGTGCCAGCAGCCAGCAACCCCAGACTAGCGGATACAATGAGCAGTTCTTC. It translates to CASSQQPQTSGYNEQFF.

This clone was counted only a few times. This chain links TRBV25-1 with TRBJ2-6, with 7 nucleotides matching TRBD1. The J segment lost 3 bases and the V segment lost 2 bases, leaving 4 bases of the junction unmatched. The CDR3 is 16 amino acids. CDR1 and CDR2 (germline): MGHDK, SYGVNS. The CDR3 sequence: CASSETGTVGANVLTF. CDR3 in DNA: TGTGCCAGCAGTGAAACAGGGACAGTTGGGGCCAACGTCCTGACTTTC.

The chain uses TRBV4-1 and TRBJ1-1, with TRBD1 as a possible D gene (6 bases). Per germline, CDR1 MGHRA and CDR2 YSYEKL. V was shortened by 2 bases and J by 4 bases, with 14 bases between the two germline ends. The CDR3 is 15 amino acids. In DNA form, the CDR3 reads TGCGCCAGCAGCCAATATCACAGGGATGGCACTGAAGCTTTCTTT. As protein: CASSQYHRDGTEAFF.

V is TRBV9 and J is TRBJ2-4; possible D gene TRBD2, 6 bases. With 3 bases removed from V and 4 bases from J, the gap between germline ends came to 8 bases. The CDR3 sequence is 13 residues long. Germline CDR1 reads SGDLS; CDR2 reads YYNGEE. CDR3 region: CASSGAGKNIQYF. In DNA, the CDR3 is TGTGCCAGCAGCGGAGCGGGTAAAAACATTCAGTACTTC. Drawing the rest from reference TRBV9 and TRBJ2-4, the complete variable domain is DSGVTQTPKHLITATGQRVTLRCSPRSGDLSVYWYQQSLDQGLQFLIQYYNGEERAKGNILERFSAQQFPDLHSELNLSSLELGDSALYFCASSGAGKNIQYFGAGTRLSVL.

This clone showed up just once. The chain links TRBV5-4 to TRBJ1-1, with D possibly TRBD1 on 6 matching bases. The CDR3 contains 15 residues. Per the germline V gene, CDR1 is SGHNT and CDR2 is YYREEE (reference sequence). Trimming took off 4 bases at V and 3 bases at J, with 16 bases between the two ends. This chain's CDR3 is CASSQSGEGYTEAFF. CDR3 coding DNA: TGTGCCAGCAGCCAATCAGGGGAAGGGTACACTGAAGCTTTCTTT.

The chain recombines TRBV4-3 with TRBJ2-3, with 10 bases matching TRBD1. Germline V CDR1 and CDR2: LGHNA, YSLEER. The CDR3 contains 16 residues. Trimming removed 5 bases from V and 2 bases from J; junction bases left unmatched: 7. The CDR3 DNA sequence: TGCGCCAGCAGCGTGGGACAGGGGAGGTACACAGATACGCAGTATTTT. Translation: CASSVGQGRYTDTQYF.

The count of this clone is one. The chain uses TRBV4-1 and TRBJ2-1; TRBD2 aligns across 10 bases. This CDR3 has 16 residues. Germline assignment: CDR1 MGHRA and CDR2 YSYEKL. Trimming at V came to 1 base and at J to 7 bases, leaving 7 bases not matched to a gene. The CDR3 nucleotides are TGCGCCAGCAGCCAAGCCCCCGGGACTAGCGTAAATGAGCAGTTCTTC. Amino acids: CASSQAPGTSVNEQFF.

This sequence joins TRBV28 and TRBJ2-1; 9 nucleotides line up with TRBD1. Germline V lookup: CDR1 MDHEN, CDR2 SYDVKM. The CDR3 loop spans 17 amino acids. The V gene end was trimmed by 7 bases and the J gene end by 9 bases; junction bases not matched to a gene: 19. The CDR3 region has the DNA TGTGCCAGCACCCTGGATGTGCCAGGACAGGGGAACAGTGAGCAGTTCTTC. Amino acids: CASTLDVPGQGNSEQFF.

J is TRBJ1-2 and V is TRBV4-3; 9 positions agree with TRBD1. CDR1 is LGHNA, CDR2 YSLEER, per germline. The V gene end was trimmed by 4 bases and the J gene end by 4 bases; junction bases not matched to a gene: 4. The CDR3 runs 14 residues. The chain's CDR3 is CASSRDRAGYGYTF. The CDR3 nucleotides read TGCGCCAGCAGCCGGGACAGGGCTGGCTATGGCTACACCTTC.

The chain is built from TRBV18 and TRBJ2-5; D perhaps matches TRBD1 (6 bases). Germline assignment: CDR1 KGHSH and CDR2 LQKENI. Deletions cut 3 bases from V and 0 bases from J, with 11 bases between. The CDR3 is 15 amino acids. This CDR3 reads CASSPRGQNQETQYF. The DNA of the CDR3 is TGTGCCAGCTCACCCCGCGGACAGAACCAAGAGACCCAGTACTTC.

The chain joins TRBV6-5 to TRBJ2-1; D might be TRBD2 (5 bases). The length of the CDR3 is 13 residues. Between the trimmed V and J ends, which lost 8 bases and 6 bases, there was a span of 14 bases. Per germline, CDR1 MNHEY and CDR2 SVGAGI. The CDR3 is CASRPAGGNEQFF. The CDR3 DNA is TGTGCCAGCCGACCGGCAGGAGGCAATGAGCAGTTCTTC.

This chain uses TRBV14 with TRBJ2-2; 9 bases line up with TRBD2. CDR1 is SGHDN, CDR2 FVKESK, per germline. The CDR3 is 16 amino acids. With V trimmed by 6 bases and J by 4 bases, 9 bases remained unmatched. The CDR3 here is CASRMAGGPSTGELFF. CDR3 bases: TGTGCCAGCAGGATGGCGGGAGGGCCTTCCACCGGGGAGCTGTTTTTT.